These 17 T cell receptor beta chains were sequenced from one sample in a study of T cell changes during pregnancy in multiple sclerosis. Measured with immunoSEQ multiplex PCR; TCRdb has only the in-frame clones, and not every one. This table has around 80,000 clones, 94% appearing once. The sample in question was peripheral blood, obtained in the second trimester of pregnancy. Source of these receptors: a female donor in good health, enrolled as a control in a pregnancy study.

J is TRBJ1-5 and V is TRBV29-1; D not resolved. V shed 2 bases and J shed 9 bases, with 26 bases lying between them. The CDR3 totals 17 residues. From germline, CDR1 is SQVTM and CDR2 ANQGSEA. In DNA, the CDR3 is TGCAGCGTTGAAAGTTTAGGTGGCAGCCGAGGCCGATGGCCCCAGCATTTT. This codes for CSVESLGGSRGRWPQHF. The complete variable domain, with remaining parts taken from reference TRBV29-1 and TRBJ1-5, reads SAVISQKPSRDICQRGTSLTIQCQVDSQVTMMFWYRQQPGQSLTLIATANQGSEATYESGFVIDKFPISRPNLTFSTLTVSNMSPEDSSIYLCSVESLGGSRGRWPQHFGDGTRLSIL.

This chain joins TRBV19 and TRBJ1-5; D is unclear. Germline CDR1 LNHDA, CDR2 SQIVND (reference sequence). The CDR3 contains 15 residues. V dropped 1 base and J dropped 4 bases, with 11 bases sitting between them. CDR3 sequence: CASSIVPQTNQPQHF. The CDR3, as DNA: TGTGCCAGTAGTATAGTCCCACAGACAAATCAGCCCCAGCATTTT.

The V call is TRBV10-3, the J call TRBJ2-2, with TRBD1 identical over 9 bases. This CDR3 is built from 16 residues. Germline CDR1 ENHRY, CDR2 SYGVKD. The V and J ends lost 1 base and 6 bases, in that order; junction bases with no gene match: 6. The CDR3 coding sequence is TGTGCCATCAGTGAGTTGGACAGGGGAGTCTCCGGGGAGCTGTTTTTT. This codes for CAISELDRGVSGELFF.

The CDR3 protein is CASSLEGTADNEQFF. The CDR3 DNA reads TGCGCCAGCAGCTTGGAGGGGACAGCAGACAATGAGCAGTTCTTC. The chain joins TRBV5-1 to TRBJ2-1; 7 bases align to TRBD1. Trimming at V came to 0 bases and at J to 5 bases, leaving 5 bases not matched to a gene. The CDR3 extends over 15 amino acids. CDR1 and CDR2 (germline): SGHRS, YFSETQ.

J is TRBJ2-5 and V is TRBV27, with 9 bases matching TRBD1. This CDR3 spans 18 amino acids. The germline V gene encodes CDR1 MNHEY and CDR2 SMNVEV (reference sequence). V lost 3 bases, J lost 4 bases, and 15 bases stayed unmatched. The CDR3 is CASSFKSTGGQGRETQYF. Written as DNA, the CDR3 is TGTGCCAGCAGTTTTAAATCAACCGGGGGACAGGGTCGAGAGACCCAGTACTTC.

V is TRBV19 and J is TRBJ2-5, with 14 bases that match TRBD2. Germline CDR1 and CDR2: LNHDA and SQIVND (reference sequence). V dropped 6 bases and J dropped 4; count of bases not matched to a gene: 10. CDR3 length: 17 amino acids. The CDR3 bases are TGTGCCAGTAGAGAAACGGGACTAGCGGGAGTGGTAGAGACCCAGTACTTC. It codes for CASRETGLAGVVETQYF.

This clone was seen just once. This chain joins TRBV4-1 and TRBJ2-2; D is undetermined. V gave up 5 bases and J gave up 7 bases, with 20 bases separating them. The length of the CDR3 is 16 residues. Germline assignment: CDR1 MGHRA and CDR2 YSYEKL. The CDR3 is CASSSRVIRVDGELFF. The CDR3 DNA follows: TGCGCCAGCAGCTCCCGGGTTATCCGGGTCGACGGGGAGCTGTTTTTT.

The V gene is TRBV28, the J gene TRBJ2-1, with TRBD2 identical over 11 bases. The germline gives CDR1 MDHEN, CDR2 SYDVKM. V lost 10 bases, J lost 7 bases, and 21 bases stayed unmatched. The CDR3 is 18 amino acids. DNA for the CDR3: TGTGCCACCAACGACCCGGGACTAGCGGCCTCTAGGGTGAATGAGCAGTTCTTC. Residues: CATNDPGLAASRVNEQFF.

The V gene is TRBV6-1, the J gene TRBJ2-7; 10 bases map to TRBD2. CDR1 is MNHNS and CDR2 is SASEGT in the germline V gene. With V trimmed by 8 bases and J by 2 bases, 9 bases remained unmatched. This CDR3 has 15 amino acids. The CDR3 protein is CASHPSGSGPYEQYF. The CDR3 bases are TGTGCCAGCCACCCTAGCGGGAGTGGCCCCTACGAGCAGTACTTC.

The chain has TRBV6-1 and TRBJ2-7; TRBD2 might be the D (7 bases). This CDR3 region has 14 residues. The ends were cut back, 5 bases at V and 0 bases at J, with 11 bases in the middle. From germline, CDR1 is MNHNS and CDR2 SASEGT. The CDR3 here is CASSRGRDSYEQYF. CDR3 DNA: TGTGCCAGCAGTAGGGGGAGGGACTCCTACGAGCAGTACTTC.

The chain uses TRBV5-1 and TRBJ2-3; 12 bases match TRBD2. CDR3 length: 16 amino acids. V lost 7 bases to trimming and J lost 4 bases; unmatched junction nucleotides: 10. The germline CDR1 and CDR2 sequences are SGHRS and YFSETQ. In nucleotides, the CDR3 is TGCGCCAGCGTCGACGGAAGACTAGCGGGAGCAGATACGCAGTATTTT. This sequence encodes CASVDGRLAGADTQYF. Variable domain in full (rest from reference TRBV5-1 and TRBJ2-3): KAGVTQTPRYLIKTRGQQVTLSCSPISGHRSVSWYQQTPGQGLQFLFEYFSETQRNKGNFPGRFSGRQFSNSRSEMNVSTLELGDSALYLCASVDGRLAGADTQYFGPGTRLTVL.

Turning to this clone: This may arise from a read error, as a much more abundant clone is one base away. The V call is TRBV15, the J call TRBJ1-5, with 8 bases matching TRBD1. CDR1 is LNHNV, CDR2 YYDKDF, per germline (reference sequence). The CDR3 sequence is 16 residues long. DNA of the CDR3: TGTGCCACCGGCAGCCCCGGGACAGGCTTCAATCAGCCCCAGCATTTT. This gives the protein CATGSPGTGFNQPQHF.

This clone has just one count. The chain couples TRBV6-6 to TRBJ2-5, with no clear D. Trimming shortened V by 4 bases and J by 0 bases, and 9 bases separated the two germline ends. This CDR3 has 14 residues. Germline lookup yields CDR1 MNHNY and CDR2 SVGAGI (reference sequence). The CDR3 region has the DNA TGTGCCAGCAGTTCTTCTACGTACCAAGAGACCCAGTACTTC. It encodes CASSSSTYQETQYF.

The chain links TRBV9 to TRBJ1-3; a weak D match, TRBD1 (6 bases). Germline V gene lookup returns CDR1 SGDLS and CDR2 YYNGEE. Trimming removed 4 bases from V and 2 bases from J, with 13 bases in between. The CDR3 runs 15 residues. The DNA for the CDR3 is TGTGCCAGCAGCCCTACTAACAGGGCTGGAAACACCATATATTTT. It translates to CASSPTNRAGNTIYF.

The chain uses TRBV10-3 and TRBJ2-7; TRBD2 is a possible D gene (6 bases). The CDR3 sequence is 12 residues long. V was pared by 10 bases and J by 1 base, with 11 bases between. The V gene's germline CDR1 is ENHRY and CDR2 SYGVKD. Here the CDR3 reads CATSRESYEQYF. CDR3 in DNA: TGTGCCACCTCTCGGGAGTCCTACGAGCAGTACTTC.

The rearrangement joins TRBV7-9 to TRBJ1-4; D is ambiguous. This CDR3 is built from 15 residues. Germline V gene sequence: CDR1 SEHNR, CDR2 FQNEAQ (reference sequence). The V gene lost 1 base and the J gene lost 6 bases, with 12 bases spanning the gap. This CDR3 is CASSLGTPADEKLFF. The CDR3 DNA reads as TGTGCCAGCAGCTTAGGGACTCCGGCGGATGAAAAACTGTTTTTT.

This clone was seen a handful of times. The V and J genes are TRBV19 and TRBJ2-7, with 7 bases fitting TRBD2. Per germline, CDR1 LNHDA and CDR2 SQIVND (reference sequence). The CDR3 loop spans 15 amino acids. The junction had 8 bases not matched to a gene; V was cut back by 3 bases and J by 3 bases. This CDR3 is CASSIGLAGVYEQYF. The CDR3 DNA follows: TGTGCCAGTAGTATCGGACTTGCGGGAGTCTACGAGCAGTACTTC.